The sequence of this TCR beta chain was determined in a study of beta chain features in type 1 diabetes. Study summary: Similarity in age, gender and cell yields was seen between patients and healthy donors.

Trimming pared 5 bases from V and 12 bases from J, leaving 20 bases between. CDR1 and CDR2 (germline): MGHDK, SYGVNS. The CDR3 length is 13 residues. The sequenced template was cDNA made from the entire isolated RNA. Measured with immunoSEQ multiplex PCR; TCRdb has only the in-frame clones, and not every one. The table shows 350,000 to 450,000 clones, with over 11% occurring only once. The TCR sequence derives from a young man in good health. The sample was naive CD4+ T cells from blood. The chain employs TRBV25-1 and TRBJ2-7; a weak D match, TRBD1 (5 bases). This chain's CDR3 is CASSPLGQGFRYF. The CDR3 coding sequence is TGTGCCAGCAGTCCCCTGGGGCAGGGTTTCAGGTACTTC.